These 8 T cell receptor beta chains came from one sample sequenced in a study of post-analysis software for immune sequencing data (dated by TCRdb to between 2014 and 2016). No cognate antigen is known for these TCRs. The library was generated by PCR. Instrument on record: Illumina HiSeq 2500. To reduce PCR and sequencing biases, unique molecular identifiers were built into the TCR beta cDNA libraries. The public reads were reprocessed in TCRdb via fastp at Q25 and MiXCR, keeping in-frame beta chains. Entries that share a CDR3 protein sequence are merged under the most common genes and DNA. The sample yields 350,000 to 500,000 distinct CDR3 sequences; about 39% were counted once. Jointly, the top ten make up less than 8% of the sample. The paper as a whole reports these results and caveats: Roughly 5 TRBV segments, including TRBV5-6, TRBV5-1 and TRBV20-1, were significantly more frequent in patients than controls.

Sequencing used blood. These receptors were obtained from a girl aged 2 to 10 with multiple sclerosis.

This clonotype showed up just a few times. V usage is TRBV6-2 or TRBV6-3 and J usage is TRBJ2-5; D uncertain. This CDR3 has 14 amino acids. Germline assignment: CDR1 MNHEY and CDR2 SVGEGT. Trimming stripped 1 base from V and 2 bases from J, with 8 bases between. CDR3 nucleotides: TGTGCCAGCAGTTACTGGCCCCCACAAGAGACCCAGTACTTC. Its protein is CASSYWPPQETQYF.

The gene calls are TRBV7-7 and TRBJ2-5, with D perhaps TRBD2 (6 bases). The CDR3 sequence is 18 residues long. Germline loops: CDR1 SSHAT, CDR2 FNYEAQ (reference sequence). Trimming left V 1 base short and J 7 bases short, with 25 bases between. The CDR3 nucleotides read TGTGCCAGCAGCTTAGTAGTAGGAGGGTTGGCACCTCGTGGGACCCAGTACTTC. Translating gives CASSLVVGGLAPRGTQYF.

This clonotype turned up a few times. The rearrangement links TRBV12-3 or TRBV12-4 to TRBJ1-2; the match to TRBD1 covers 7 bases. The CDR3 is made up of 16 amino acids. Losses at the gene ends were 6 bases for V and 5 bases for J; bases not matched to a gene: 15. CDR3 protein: CASSRDRSSLLYGYTF. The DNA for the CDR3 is TGTGCCAGCAGCCGGGACAGATCCTCGCTCCTTTATGGCTACACCTTC.

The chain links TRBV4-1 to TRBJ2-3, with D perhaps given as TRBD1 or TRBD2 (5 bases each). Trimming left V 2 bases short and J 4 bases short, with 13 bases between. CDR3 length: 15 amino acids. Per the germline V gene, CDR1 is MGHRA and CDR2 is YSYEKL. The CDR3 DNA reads TGCGCCAGCAGCCAACTCGGGGCGAGCGCAGATACGCAGTATTTT. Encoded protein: CASSQLGASADTQYF.

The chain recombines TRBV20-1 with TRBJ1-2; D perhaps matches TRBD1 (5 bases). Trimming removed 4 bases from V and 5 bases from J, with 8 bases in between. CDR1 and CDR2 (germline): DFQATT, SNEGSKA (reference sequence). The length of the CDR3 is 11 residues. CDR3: CSATAGYGYTF. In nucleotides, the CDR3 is TGCAGTGCTACCGCAGGGTATGGCTACACCTTC.

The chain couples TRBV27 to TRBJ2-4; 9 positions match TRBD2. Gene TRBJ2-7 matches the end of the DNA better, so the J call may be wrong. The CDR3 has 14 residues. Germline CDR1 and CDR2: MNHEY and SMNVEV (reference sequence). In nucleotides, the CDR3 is TGTGCCAGCAGGAATGGGGGACTAGCCCACGAGCAGTACTTC. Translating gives CASRNGGLAHEQYF.

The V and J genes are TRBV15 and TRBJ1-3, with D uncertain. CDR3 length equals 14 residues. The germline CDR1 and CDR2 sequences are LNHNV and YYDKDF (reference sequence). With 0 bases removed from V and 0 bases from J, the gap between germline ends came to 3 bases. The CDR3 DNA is TGTGCCACCAGCAGAGACAGCTCTGGAAACACCATATATTTT. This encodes CATSRDSSGNTIYF.

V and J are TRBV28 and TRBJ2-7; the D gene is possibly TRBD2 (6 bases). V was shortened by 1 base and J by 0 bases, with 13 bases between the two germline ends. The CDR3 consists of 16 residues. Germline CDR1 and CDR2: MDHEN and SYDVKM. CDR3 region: CASSLYMASVSYEQYF. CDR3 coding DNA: TGTGCCAGCAGTTTATATATGGCTAGCGTCTCCTACGAGCAGTACTTC.